What follows is one T cell receptor (beta chain) and its context. The data were taken from a study of blood T cell repertoires in COVID-19. Sequencing was performed with immunoSEQ multiplex PCR; in TCRdb, only in-frame clones are kept and a portion is missing. The profile shows about 100,000 clones, about 86% of them singletons. This receptor was obtained from a woman aged 55-75 years in a cohort sampled during active or convalescent COVID-19. Sequencing was performed on peripheral blood.

The CDR3 reads CASSFRAGGEKLFF. CDR3 bases: TGTGCCAGCAGTTTCAGAGCGGGAGGAGAAAAACTGTTTTTT. The V call is TRBV28, the J call TRBJ1-4, with D hard to call. Trimming pared 3 bases from V and 8 bases from J, leaving 13 bases between. CDR1 is MDHEN and CDR2 is SYDVKM in the germline V gene. The CDR3 consists of 14 residues.